The 17 T cell receptor beta chains given below trace back to one sample, sequenced in a study of control samples from healthy donors and cancer patients. Clones were read by immunoSEQ multiplex PCR, and TCRdb kept only the in-frame ones, dropping some. The sample records some 160,000 clones, 92% being singletons. What was sequenced was blood. The receptors were sampled from a woman in her 30s in good health.

This chain joins TRBV3-1 (or the pseudogene TRBV3-2) and TRBJ2-2; 14 bases match TRBD2. The CDR3 contains 17 residues. Germline trimming cut 5 bases from V and 6 bases from J; bases unmatched to any gene: 8. Germline CDR1 reads LGHDT; CDR2 reads YNNKEL (reference sequence). The CDR3 here is CASSSSPGLAGAGELFF. The CDR3 coding sequence is TGTGCCAGCAGCTCCTCACCGGGACTAGCGGGAGCCGGGGAGCTGTTTTTT.

The chain's CDR3 is CASSPLAEDQETQYF. CDR3 bases: TGTGCCAGCAGCCCCCTAGCGGAAGACCAAGAGACCCAGTACTTC. The chain carries TRBV6-5 and TRBJ2-5; the match to TRBD2 covers 7 bases. In germline, CDR1 is MNHEY, CDR2 SVGAGI. This CDR3 has 15 residues. V lost 6 bases to trimming and J lost 0 bases; unmatched junction nucleotides: 7.

The chain couples TRBV6-2 or TRBV6-3 to TRBJ2-7, with D maybe TRBD2 (6 bases). The CDR3 has 18 amino acids. Deletions cut 5 bases from V and 3 bases from J, with 26 bases between. Germline CDR1 reads MNHEY; CDR2 reads SVGEGT. CDR3 nucleotides: TGTGCCAGCAGTAATAGGGGCCTAAGACTAGGTCGGGTCTACGAGCAGTACTTC. Translation gives CASSNRGLRLGRVYEQYF.

The chain links TRBV9 to TRBJ2-7; D is unresolved. CDR1 SGDLS and CDR2 YYNGEE come from the germline V gene. The CDR3 is 12 residues long. Between the trimmed V and J ends, which lost 6 bases and 6 bases, there was a span of 13 bases. The CDR3 DNA reads TGTGCCAGCAAAGGTAACGGCGGCGAGCAGTACTTC. Translating it yields CASKGNGGEQYF. The entire variable domain, with the rest obtained from reference TRBV9 and TRBJ2-7, is as follows: DSGVTQTPKHLITATGQRVTLRCSPRSGDLSVYWYQQSLDQGLQFLIQYYNGEERAKGNILERFSAQQFPDLHSELNLSSLELGDSALYFCASKGNGGEQYFGPGTRLTVT.

This clone was observed once. V gene TRBV5-1 combines with J gene TRBJ1-4, with unresolved D. CDR1 SGHRS and CDR2 YFSETQ come from the germline V gene. Deletions cut 0 bases from V and 5 bases from J, with 8 bases between. The CDR3 is 14 amino acids. The CDR3 loop reads CASSLGGGNEKLFF. CDR3 sequence (DNA): TGCGCCAGCAGCTTGGGGGGAGGGAATGAAAAACTGTTTTTT.

This chain joins TRBV7-8 and TRBJ2-5; possibly TRBD2 for D (5 bases). Germline V gene data show CDR1 as SGHVS and CDR2 as FQNEAQ. This CDR3 is 15 amino acids long. With 4 bases removed from V and 2 bases from J, the gap between germline ends came to 14 bases. DNA of the CDR3: TGTGCCAGCAGCTCCAAAACGACGGGACAAGAGACCCAGTACTTC. Translation gives CASSSKTTGQETQYF. The whole variable domain, filled in from reference TRBV7-8 and TRBJ2-5, reads GAGVSQSPRYKVAKRGQDVALRCDPISGHVSLFWYQQALGQGPEFLTYFQNEAQLDKSGLPSDRFFAERPEGSVSTLKIQRTQQEDSAVYLCASSSKTTGQETQYFGPGTRLLVL.

This clone was detected once. The chain is built from TRBV4-2 and TRBJ1-2; unclear D gene. Germline CDR1 and CDR2: LGHNA and YNFKEQ. The V end lost 4 bases, the J end lost 1 base, and 13 bases lay between the germline ends. This CDR3 spans 15 amino acids. Here the CDR3 DNA reads TGTGCCAGCAGCCGCGAGAGGAGCGATAACTATGGCTACACCTTC. Protein sequence: CASSRERSDNYGYTF.

J is TRBJ1-5 and V is TRBV9; D is possibly TRBD1 (6 bases). Trimming stripped 10 bases from V and 4 bases from J, with 21 bases between. CDR3 size: 15 residues. Germline-derived CDR1 and CDR2 are SGDLS and YYNGEE. DNA for the CDR3: TGTGCCTCCGGGGAGGGGGGGAATTTGAATCAGCCCCAGCATTTT. This codes for CASGEGGNLNQPQHF.

This sequence joins TRBV5-1 and TRBJ2-5; TRBD1 is a possible D gene (5 bases). The CDR3 length is 13 residues. The germline V gene has CDR1 SGHRS and CDR2 YFSETQ. Trimming cost V 6 bases and J 6 bases, with 15 bases left between them. The DNA of the CDR3 is TGCGCCAGCAACACACAGGATCCGCAGACCCAGTACTTC. Translating it yields CASNTQDPQTQYF.

This sequence joins TRBV15 and TRBJ2-7, with TRBD2 as a possible D gene (5 bases). The CDR3 runs 12 residues. V gave up 2 bases and J gave up 4 bases, with 6 bases separating them. The germline gives CDR1 LNHNV, CDR2 YYDKDF (reference sequence). CDR3 loop: CATSRRGYEQYF. The CDR3 nucleotides are TGTGCCACCAGCAGACGGGGTTACGAGCAGTACTTC.

This chain links TRBV29-1 with TRBJ2-1, with a tentative D call TRBD2 (6 bases). CDR3 length equals 17 residues. V lost 3 bases to trimming and J lost 4 bases, with 22 bases between them. Germline loops: CDR1 SQVTM, CDR2 ANQGSEA. Here the CDR3 DNA reads TGCAGCGTTGAGGGGACGCGGGGCGGAGGGGTTTACAATGAGCAGTTCTTC. This encodes CSVEGTRGGGVYNEQFF.

The chain employs TRBV19 and TRBJ1-5; unclear D gene. Germline V gives CDR1 LNHDA, CDR2 SQIVND (reference sequence). The CDR3 is 14 residues long. The V gene lost 3 bases and the J gene lost 7 bases, with 13 bases spanning the gap. The CDR3 DNA reads TGTGCCAGTAGTATCGAACCTGACGGACAGCCCCAGCATTTT. It is translated as CASSIEPDGQPQHF.

This chain uses TRBV12-3 or TRBV12-4 with TRBJ2-3; D ambiguous. V dropped 7 bases and J dropped 1 base, with 6 bases sitting between them. This CDR3 spans 12 amino acids. CDR3 amino acids: CASTGGTDTQYF. The CDR3 DNA reads as TGTGCCAGCACAGGAGGCACAGATACGCAGTATTTT.

The CDR3 bases are TGCAGTGCTAGTTCGCTAGCAGGCAATGAGCAGTTCTTC. Protein product: CSASSLAGNEQFF. J is TRBJ2-1 and V is TRBV20-1; D perhaps matches TRBD2 (5 bases). The V gene's germline CDR1 is DFQATT and CDR2 SNEGSKA (reference sequence). Trimming took 3 bases from V and 6 from J, leaving 12 bases between them. The CDR3 totals 13 residues.

The chain links TRBV28 to TRBJ2-1; 12 nucleotides align to TRBD2. With 6 bases clipped from V and 12 bases from J, the junction kept 15 bases outside the gene matches. Germline CDR1 is MDHEN and CDR2 is SYDVKM. The CDR3 length is 16 residues. The CDR3 spells CASRGSSGRAFSGQFF. CDR3 nucleotide sequence: TGTGCCAGCAGGGGGTCTAGCGGGAGGGCCTTTTCGGGGCAGTTCTTC. The variable domain in full, with the rest retrieved from reference TRBV28 and TRBJ2-1, is DVKVTQSSRYLVKRTGEKVFLECVQDMDHENMFWYRQDPGLGLRLIYFSYDVKMKEKGDIPEGYSVSREKKERFSLILESASTNQTSMYLCASRGSSGRAFSGQFFGPGTRLTVL.

The J gene is TRBJ1-2, the V gene TRBV23-1; 8 bases are a match to TRBD1. TRBV23-1 is marked as an open reading frame, function uncertain. The CDR3 loop spans 18 amino acids. V trimming: 4 bases; J trimming: 2 bases; junction bases outside the gene matches: 15. The CDR3 region has the DNA TGCGCCAGCAGTCCGGACCCGCAGGGGGCCAGAGCAAACTATGGCTACACCTTC. Residues: CASSPDPQGARANYGYTF.

CDR3 nucleotide sequence: TGCGCCAGCAGCCAAGCGGCGGGACGGTATGGCTACACCTTC. As protein: CASSQAAGRYGYTF. This chain joins TRBV4-1 and TRBJ1-2; TRBD1 might be the D (5 bases). Germline values: CDR1 MGHRA, CDR2 YSYEKL. There are 14 residues in the CDR3. V was trimmed by 1 base and J by 5 bases, leaving 11 bases between them.